Shown below are 15 T cell receptor beta chains from a single sample sequenced in a study of shared clonotypes between healthy human individuals. Repertoires were generated with immunoSEQ multiplex PCR, while TCRdb's copy carries only in-frame clones and drops some. The top ten hold roughly 1.5% of the sample, which has roughly 1,100,000 clones, roughly 70% seen once. The material sequenced was memory CD4+ T cells sorted from blood. Stated subset: CD45RA-negative fraction. Every receptor here comes from a man aged 18 to 30 in good health.

This clone appeared a single time. V is TRBV5-1 and J is TRBJ2-7; no definite D call. Germline CDR1 reads SGHRS; CDR2 reads YFSETQ. The V gene lost 0 bases and the J gene lost 3 bases, with 4 bases spanning the gap. The CDR3 sequence is 12 residues long. DNA of the CDR3: TGCGCCAGCAGCTTGGGTCTCTACGAGCAGTACTTC. Amino acids: CASSLGLYEQYF.

J is TRBJ2-2 and V is TRBV7-2; TRBD2 aligns across 7 bases. The CDR3 sequence is 15 residues long. V shed 8 bases, J shed 0 bases, and the junction held 6 bases outside the gene matches. Germline loops: CDR1 SGHTA, CDR2 FQGNSA. CDR3 residues: CASLPAGSNTGELFF. CDR3 coding DNA: TGTGCCAGCCTCCCAGCGGGGTCGAACACCGGGGAGCTGTTTTTT.

This clone has only one observation. This chain uses TRBV4-1 with TRBJ2-7; TRBD2 agrees at 13 bases. Germline assignment: CDR1 MGHRA and CDR2 YSYEKL. The CDR3 covers 17 residues. With V trimmed by 1 base and J by 3 bases, 6 bases remained unmatched. CDR3 loop: CASSQGGLAGAFYEQYF. The CDR3 DNA sequence: TGCGCCAGCAGCCAAGGTGGACTAGCGGGGGCCTTCTACGAGCAGTACTTC.

The chain employs TRBV6-1 and TRBJ2-7, with D uncertain. V was trimmed by 4 bases and J by 2 bases, leaving 3 bases between them. The CDR3 length is 11 residues. In germline, CDR1 is MNHNS, CDR2 SASEGT. CDR3 protein: CASSGTYEQYF. The CDR3 DNA follows: TGTGCCAGCAGTGGGACCTACGAGCAGTACTTC.

J is TRBJ2-3 and V is TRBV7-2; the D is unclear. CDR1 and CDR2 from the germline V gene are SGHTA and FQGNSA. V lost 3 bases and J lost 0, with 7 bases in between. This CDR3 has 14 amino acids. The CDR3 protein is CASSLSYSTDTQYF. For the CDR3, the DNA is TGTGCCAGCAGCTTGAGCTACAGCACAGATACGCAGTATTTT. Supplemented by reference TRBV7-2 and TRBJ2-3, the full variable domain reads GAGVSQSPSNKVTEKGKDVELRCDPISGHTALYWYRQSLGQGLEFLIYFQGNSAPDKSGLPSDRFSAERTGGSVSTLTIQRTQQEDSAVYLCASSLSYSTDTQYFGPGTRLTVL.

This clone was recorded only once. V usage is TRBV19 and J usage is TRBJ2-5, with D hard to call. Germline V gene data show CDR1 as LNHDA and CDR2 as SQIVND (reference sequence). Trimming removed 1 base at V and 4 bases at J, with 13 bases between. The CDR3 totals 15 residues. Here the CDR3 reads CASSIGVSGSETQYF. DNA of the CDR3: TGTGCCAGTAGTATAGGGGTTTCTGGGTCAGAGACCCAGTACTTC. Complete variable domain (other parts from reference TRBV19 and TRBJ2-5): DGGITQSPKYLFRKEGQNVTLSCEQNLNHDAMYWYRQDPGQGLRLIYYSQIVNDFQKGDIAEGYSVSREKKESFPLTVTSAQKNPTAFYLCASSIGVSGSETQYFGPGTRLLVL.

Concerning this clone itself: The identical CDR3 is also encoded by other nucleotide sequences in the sample. The chain has TRBV6-5 and TRBJ1-4, with TRBD1 matching over 7 bases. With V trimmed by 2 bases and J by 8 bases, 5 bases remained unmatched. This CDR3 is 14 amino acids long. The germline V gene has CDR1 MNHEY and CDR2 SVGAGI. The CDR3 is CASSYTGVGEKLFF. The CDR3 bases are TGTGCCAGCAGTTACACAGGGGTCGGGGAAAAACTGTTTTTT.

This clone occurred once. This same CDR3 is encoded by further DNA sequences in the sample. The J gene is TRBJ1-4, the V gene TRBV5-1; 7 nucleotides align to TRBD1. Germline lookup yields CDR1 SGHRS and CDR2 YFSETQ. This CDR3 contains 15 residues. Trimming took 2 bases from V and 4 from J; bases not matched to a gene: 5. The CDR3 coding sequence is TGCGCCAGCAGCTTAGCAGGGGGGAGTAATGAAAAACTGTTTTTT. The encoded protein is CASSLAGGSNEKLFF.

The rearrangement uses TRBV25-1 and TRBJ1-2; D possibly corresponds to TRBD1 (6 bases). From germline, CDR1 is MGHDK and CDR2 SYGVNS. V was shortened by 4 bases and J by 10 bases, with 10 bases between the two germline ends. This CDR3 has 11 amino acids. The CDR3 protein is CASSVTGSYTF. CDR3 nucleotide sequence: TGTGCCAGCAGTGTCACAGGGTCCTACACCTTC.

The V gene is TRBV4-2, the J gene TRBJ2-5; 8 nucleotides match TRBD2. This CDR3 has 16 amino acids. V shed 2 bases, J shed 5 bases, and the junction held 10 bases outside the gene matches. Germline CDR1 and CDR2: LGHNA and YNFKEQ. The CDR3 reads CASSQFSGTSGETQYF. The CDR3 DNA follows: TGTGCCAGCAGCCAATTCAGCGGGACTAGTGGGGAGACCCAGTACTTC.

This chain links TRBV10-3 with TRBJ2-3, with 13 bases aligning to TRBD2. Trimming took 7 bases from V and 2 from J; bases not matched to a gene: 6. The CDR3 contains 16 residues. Germline values: CDR1 ENHRY, CDR2 SYGVKD. DNA of the CDR3: TGTGCCATCAATCCGACTAGCGGGAGGCCCACAGATACGCAGTATTTT. Translated: CAINPTSGRPTDTQYF.

This chain connects TRBV4-1 to TRBJ2-7; a possible D gene is TRBD1 (6 bases). With 0 bases removed from V and 6 bases from J, the gap between germline ends came to 21 bases. The CDR3 length is 17 residues. Germline V gene data show CDR1 as MGHRA and CDR2 as YSYEKL. This chain's CDR3 is CASSQDQGQALRGEQYF. CDR3 DNA: TGCGCCAGCAGCCAAGACCAGGGGCAGGCGCTAAGGGGCGAGCAGTACTTC.

This clone was observed a single time. This chain joins TRBV2 and TRBJ2-3; D not resolved. Germline V gene lookup returns CDR1 SNHLY and CDR2 FYNNEI. V lost 5 bases and J lost 4, with 7 bases in between. This CDR3 contains 12 residues. This chain's CDR3 is CASSPLSDTQYF. Here the CDR3 DNA reads TGTGCCAGCAGTCCCCTCTCAGATACGCAGTATTTT.

J is TRBJ1-4 and V is TRBV5-4, with 9 positions matching TRBD1. The CDR3 length is 14 residues. The germline V gene encodes CDR1 SGHNT and CDR2 YYREEE (reference sequence). The J segment lost 3 bases and the V segment lost 4 bases, leaving 1 base of the junction unmatched. The CDR3 sequence is CASSRTGANEKLFF. The CDR3 DNA sequence: TGTGCCAGCAGCCGGACAGGGGCTAATGAAAAACTGTTTTTT.

The chain combines TRBV5-8 with TRBJ1-2; D may be TRBD1 (5 bases). Germline V gives CDR1 SGHTS, CDR2 YDEGEE. Trimming left V 0 bases short and J 0 bases short, with 6 bases between. The CDR3 sequence is 14 residues long. CDR3 bases: TGTGCCAGCAGCTTGGGACAGCCTAACTATGGCTACACCTTC. Translated: CASSLGQPNYGYTF.